This T cell receptor (beta chain) was found in a study of OX40 agonist ivuxolimab in advanced cancers. Across the whole study: Six ivuxolimab dose levels, 0.01 to 10 mg/kg, were given intravenously every 2 weeks. Overall study results and limits: Circulating CD4+ and CD8+ T cells showed clonal expansion by week 6 at 0.1 to 3.0 mg/kg.

With 1 base removed from V and 2 bases from J, the gap between germline ends came to 5 bases. Germline CDR1 SGHAT, CDR2 FQNNGV. CDR3 length: 14 amino acids. About this clone itself: Its antigen remains unknown.

The table came from immunoSEQ multiplex PCR; TCRdb's copy has only in-frame clones and leaves some out. The sample yields fewer than 35,000 clones, about four fifths seen once. This material consisted of CD4+ or CD8+ T cells sorted from blood, taken in a trial of the OX40 agonist ivuxolimab. The chain carries TRBV11-2 and TRBJ2-2, with unresolved D. This TCR came from an adult with an advanced solid tumor such as melanoma, head and neck, liver or kidney cancer. CDR3 DNA: TGTGCCAGCAGCTTAGGTCTTAACACCGGGGAGCTGTTTTTT. This codes for CASSLGLNTGELFF.